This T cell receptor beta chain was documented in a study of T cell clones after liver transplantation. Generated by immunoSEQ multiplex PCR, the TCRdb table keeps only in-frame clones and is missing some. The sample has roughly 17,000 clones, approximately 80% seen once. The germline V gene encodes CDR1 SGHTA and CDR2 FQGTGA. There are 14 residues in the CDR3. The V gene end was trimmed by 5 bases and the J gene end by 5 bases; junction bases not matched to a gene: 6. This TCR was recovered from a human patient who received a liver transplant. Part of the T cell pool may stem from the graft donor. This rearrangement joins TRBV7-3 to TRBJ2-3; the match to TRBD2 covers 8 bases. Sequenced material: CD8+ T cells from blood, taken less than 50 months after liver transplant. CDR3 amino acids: CASSNGGAVDTQYF. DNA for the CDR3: TGTGCCAGCAGCAACGGGGGGGCCGTAGATACGCAGTATTTT.